This record concerns one T cell receptor beta chain sequence. Its antigen is not known. Every isolated RNA sample was fully reverse transcribed, so sequencing captured expressed TCRB transcripts. Assay used: immunoSEQ multiplex PCR; TCRdb lists only in-frame clones, some missing. The sample includes about 170,000 clones, around 7.8% of them seen just once. The data belong to a study of beta chain features in type 1 diabetes. General study points: Moderate yet significant TCRB CDR3 shortening was seen in Type 1 diabetes patients in all four CD4+ subsets. Fewer insertions but more deletions were seen at VDJ junctions in type 1 diabetes patients.

The clonotype originates from a woman aged 40 to 49 with type 1 diabetes. Input material: central memory CD4+ T cells from blood.

CDR3 sequence (DNA): TGTGCCAGCAGTGATGAGGGATCAACTGAAGCTTTCTTT. Translating gives CASSDEGSTEAFF. This chain links TRBV2 with TRBJ1-1, with D unresolved. V dropped 3 bases and J dropped 5 bases, with 10 bases sitting between them. CDR3 length: 13 residues. Germline V gene data show CDR1 as SNHLY and CDR2 as FYNNEI.